The rows below give T cell receptor beta chains drawn from one sample of a study of T cells in localized non-small cell lung cancer. TCRdb's copy holds only in-frame clones and misses some; the assay was immunoSEQ multiplex PCR. The sample includes tens of thousands of clones, approximately 80% of them seen just once. The source material was PBMCs, sampled before any cancer treatment. The receptor source for this set is a man between 40 and 70 years old with stage II lung adenocarcinoma. Both conserved end residues are part of each CDR3. D genes are given only for firm matches. Clone size, where shown, is once, few, many, or a class for clones that have expanded.

clone size	J gene	V gene	D gene	CDR3 protein	CDR3 DNA
-	TRBJ1-1	TRBV11-2	-	CASSPLEGRRVAFF	TGTGCCAGCAGCCCACTTGAGGGTCGGCGTGTGGCTTTCTTT
-	TRBJ2-5	TRBV29-1	-	CSVEDGKETQYF	TGCAGCGTTGAAGATGGAAAAGAGACCCAGTACTTC
-	TRBJ2-3	TRBV10-2	-	CASSEILGTDTQYF	TGCGCCAGCAGTGAAATACTGGGGACAGATACGCAGTATTTT
-	TRBJ1-6	TRBV5-6	TRBD1	CASSFGGDRVRSPLHF	TGTGCCAGCAGCTTTGGCGGTGACAGGGTACGTTCACCCCTCCACTTT
-	TRBJ2-7	TRBV2	TRBD1	CASSEGTGGLIDEQYF	TGTGCCAGCAGTGAGGGGACAGGGGGCTTAATCGACGAGCAGTACTTC
-	TRBJ2-7	TRBV6-6	-	CASSYSRGQPYEQYF	TGTGCCAGCAGTTACTCCCGGGGACAACCCTACGAGCAGTACTTC
-	TRBJ2-1	TRBV7-2	TRBD2	CASSLAGLAGREQFF	TGTGCCAGCAGCTTAGCGGGACTAGCGGGCCGCGAGCAGTTCTTC
-	TRBJ2-3	TRBV4-2	-	CASSSLGPDTQYF	TGTGCCAGCAGCTCCCTTGGACCAGATACGCAGTATTTT
medium-sized	TRBJ2-1	TRBV6-5	-	CASSPRDYNEQFF	TGTGCCAGCAGTCCTCGGGACTACAATGAGCAGTTCTTC
-	TRBJ2-1	TRBV5-1	-	CASSGTLNEQFF	TGCGCCAGCAGCGGGACACTCAATGAGCAGTTCTTC
-	TRBJ2-7	TRBV6-6	-	CASSYGAGLPEQYF	TGTGCCAGCAGTTACGGGGCAGGGTTGCCCGAGCAGTACTTC
-	TRBJ2-1	TRBV11-1	TRBD2	CASSPSGSSYNEQFF	TGTGCCAGCAGCCCTAGCGGGAGCTCCTACAATGAGCAGTTCTTC
-	TRBJ2-7	TRBV6-5	-	CASSYGLYYEQYF	TGTGCCAGCAGTTACGGACTATATTACGAGCAGTACTTC
-	TRBJ2-2	TRBV7-2	TRBD1	CASSLGTGVTGELFF	TGTGCCAGCAGCTTGGGGACAGGGGTCACCGGGGAGCTGTTTTTT
-	TRBJ1-1	TRBV5-6	-	CASSLTGRINTEAFF	TGTGCCAGCAGCTTGACGGGGAGGATTAACACTGAAGCTTTCTTT
-	TRBJ1-4	TRBV30	-	CAWSPGGGGDEKLFF	TGTGCCTGGAGTCCCGGGGGAGGTGGTGATGAAAAACTGTTTTTT
-	TRBJ2-1	TRBV19	-	CASSIDQGRYNEQFF	TGTGCCAGTAGTATAGATCAGGGTAGGTACAATGAGCAGTTCTTC
-	TRBJ2-1	TRBV5-4	-	CASSLFRGAREQFF	TGTGCCAGCAGCTTGTTTCGCGGGGCCCGGGAGCAGTTCTTC
-	TRBJ2-3	TRBV7-8	-	CASSVSSGTDTQYF	TGTGCCAGCAGCGTTAGCAGCGGCACAGATACGCAGTATTTT
-	TRBJ2-7	TRBV5-1	TRBD2	CASRPGLGRGYEQYF	TGCGCCAGCAGGCCGGGACTAGGGAGGGGCTACGAGCAGTACTTC
medium-sized	TRBJ1-2	TRBV19	-	CASSVANYGYTF	TGTGCCAGTAGCGTGGCGAACTATGGCTACACCTTC
-	TRBJ2-7	TRBV30	-	CAWSLVPYEQYF	TGTGCCTGGAGCCTCGTTCCCTACGAGCAGTACTTC
-	TRBJ1-4	TRBV5-5	-	CASSLGAAWYEKLFF	TGTGCCAGCAGCCTTGGGGCAGCTTGGTATGAAAAACTGTTTTTT
-	TRBJ1-4	TRBV6-1	-	CASNPAGVREKLFF	TGTGCCAGCAATCCCGCGGGGGTTCGTGAAAAACTGTTTTTT
-	TRBJ1-5	TRBV7-2	-	CASSQGGNQPQHF	TGTGCCAGCAGCCAAGGCGGTAATCAGCCCCAGCATTTT
-	TRBJ2-2	TRBV27	TRBD2	CASSTTRGGDGELFF	TGTGCCAGCAGCACTACTCGGGGGGGCGACGGGGAGCTGTTTTTT
once	TRBJ2-1	TRBV4-3	-	CASSPMAGSNEQFF	TGCGCCAGCAGCCCCATGGCGGGTTCCAATGAGCAGTTCTTC